This T cell receptor (beta chain) was identified in a study of beta chain features in type 1 diabetes. The overall study: Healthy donors resembled patients in age, gender and cell yields.

Trimming took 2 bases from V and 7 from J, leaving 12 bases between them. CDR1 is GTSNPN and CDR2 is SVGIG in the germline V gene (reference sequence). The CDR3 sequence is 13 residues long. Expressed TCRB transcripts were sequenced because the entire RNA isolate underwent reverse transcription. Sequenced by immunoSEQ multiplex PCR; TCRdb stores in-frame clones only, minus some. Here the sample spans 350,000 or so clones, 15% to 20% being singletons. This clonotype originated in a woman between 18 and 29 years old in good health. The chain is built from TRBV30 and TRBJ1-5; TRBD1 might be the D (5 bases). Material for sequencing was naive CD4+ T cells from blood. The CDR3 spells CAWSNRPRQPQHF. The DNA for the CDR3 is TGTGCCTGGAGTAACAGGCCAAGACAGCCCCAGCATTTT.